What follows are 9 T cell receptor beta chains derived from one specimen sequenced in a study of cytomegalovirus exposure and HLA in healthy donors. PCR was performed using 60 Vbeta and 13 Jbeta primers. TCRdb's table, derived via immunoSEQ multiplex PCR, lists solely in-frame clones and lacks some. In the table there are about 130,000 clones, around 80% of which are singletons. Sequenced material: PBMCs. These receptor sequences come from a man between 35 and 55 years old in good health and CMV-seropositive.

V is TRBV7-9 and J is TRBJ2-4, with D maybe TRBD1 (5 bases). Trimming removed 3 bases from V and 6 bases from J, with 15 bases in between. Germline V gene lookup returns CDR1 SEHNR and CDR2 FQNEAQ (reference sequence). The CDR3 has 15 residues. CDR3 protein: CASSLSRAAGNIQYF. The DNA for the CDR3 is TGTGCCAGCAGCTTGTCCAGGGCGGCCGGAAACATTCAGTACTTC.

The CDR3 DNA follows: TGTGCCAGCAGCCAAGCCAGAGGGCAGTACTTC. Translation: CASSQARGQYF. This chain connects TRBV14 to TRBJ2-7; D remains unclear. CDR1 is SGHDN and CDR2 is FVKESK in the germline V gene. The CDR3 has 11 residues. V was clipped by 1 base and J by 9 bases, with 7 bases between them.

The chain joins TRBV5-1 to TRBJ1-5; tentative D call: TRBD1 (6 bases). This CDR3 region has 13 residues. The V gene lost 0 bases and the J gene lost 7 bases, with 8 bases spanning the gap. Germline V CDR1 and CDR2: SGHRS, YFSETQ. CDR3 bases: TGCGCCAGCAGCTTGGCCAGGGGCCAGCCCCAGCATTTT. It specifies CASSLARGQPQHF.

The chain is built from TRBV5-4 and TRBJ2-2; the match to TRBD2 covers 7 bases. The CDR3 consists of 15 residues. Germline-derived CDR1 and CDR2 are SGHNT and YYREEE (reference sequence). The V segment lost 2 bases and the J segment 1 base; nucleotides outside the gene matches: 2. The CDR3 loop reads CASSFASGNTGELFF. DNA of the CDR3: TGTGCCAGCAGCTTTGCTAGCGGGAACACCGGGGAGCTGTTTTTT.

In its sample, this clone was seen once. V is TRBV7-8 and J is TRBJ2-1; 7 positions agree with TRBD2. CDR3 length equals 17 residues. The V segment lost 1 base and the J segment 7 bases; nucleotides outside the gene matches: 13. Germline V gives CDR1 SGHVS, CDR2 FQNEAQ. In DNA, the CDR3 is TGTGCCAGCAGCTTAGGAGGGCGGGAGTCATGGCGGAATGAGCAGTTCTTC. Residues: CASSLGGRESWRNEQFF.

This clone has only one observation. This chain's CDR3 is CAREQGNTEAFF. The DNA for the CDR3 is TGTGCCAGAGAACAGGGGAACACTGAAGCTTTCTTT. The chain links TRBV5-3 to TRBJ1-1; maybe TRBD1 (6 bases). TRBV5-3 is designated an ORF whose function remains uncertain. The CDR3 extends over 12 amino acids. V was clipped by 7 bases and J by 1 base, with 8 bases between them.

This clone was detected only a few times. CDR3 loop: CASSGTGFGNTIYF. The CDR3 DNA sequence: TGTGCCAGCAGCGGGACAGGGTTTGGAAACACCATATATTTT. The rearrangement joins TRBV9 to TRBJ1-3; 8 positions match TRBD1. The CDR3 sequence is 14 residues long. Per the germline V gene, CDR1 is SGDLS and CDR2 is YYNGEE. The V segment lost 3 bases and the J segment 3 bases; nucleotides outside the gene matches: 2.

This rearrangement joins TRBV21-1 to TRBJ2-1; TRBD2, as called in the table, went unchecked against the DNA. TRBV21-1 is marked as a pseudogene. The CDR3 is made up of 18 amino acids. As DNA, the CDR3 is TGTGCCAGCAGCAAAAGAAGCCCTAAGCGGGAGGAGGGCAATGAGCAGTTCTTC. As protein: CASSKRSPKREEGNEQFF.

The chain joins TRBV19 to TRBJ2-6, with D perhaps matching TRBD2 (6 bases). V was cut by 3 bases and J by 2 bases, with 11 bases left in between. This CDR3 spans 16 amino acids. Germline V gene lookup returns CDR1 LNHDA and CDR2 SQIVND (reference sequence). CDR3 in amino acids: CASSIGGFTGANVLTF. The CDR3 nucleotides read TGTGCCAGTAGTATTGGGGGGTTCACTGGGGCCAACGTCCTGACTTTC.